Below, one T cell receptor beta chain is given with its context. Its antigen is still unknown. This sample is drawn from a study of regulatory T cells in long-lasting Graves disease. Points from the study as a whole: Persistent Graves' disease cases displayed lower TCR diversity than newly diagnosed ones.

The ends lost 3 bases at V and 5 bases at J; junction bases unmatched: 9. Germline V gene sequence: CDR1 SGDLS, CDR2 YYNGEE. This CDR3 is built from 15 residues. CDR3-region Arm-PCR and iRepertoire HTBI primers produced the TCR beta libraries. TCRdb itself ran the multiplex PCR reads through MiXCR, one entry per CDR3 protein. The sample includes hundreds of thousands of distinct CDR3 sequences, roughly 14% of them seen just once. The time point is: newly diagnosed GD, antithyroid drugs for less than 3 months. With RNA extracted from PBMCs as input, the TCR library was made. A further study also used this sample, focusing on T cells in Graves' hyperthyroidism and ophthalmopathy. That publication notes: In the first-round RT-PCR of the TCR CDR3, the HTBI primer set was used. With a median lead of about 6.9 months before onset, the model predicted ophthalmopathy.

Sample: peripheral blood mononuclear cells (PBMCs), taken at new diagnosis, from a patient treated with antithyroid drugs. This clonotype originated in a man younger than 40 with Graves disease. The V gene is TRBV9, the J gene TRBJ1-2, with 8 bases lining up with TRBD1. The chain's CDR3 is CASSGPRDRRYGYTF. DNA of the CDR3: TGTGCCAGCAGCGGCCCCAGGGACAGGAGGTATGGCTACACCTTC.